This T cell receptor beta chain was observed in a study of spatial heterogeneity in lung cancer (dated by TCRdb to about 2019). For context, the study as a whole: Beta-chain transcripts were consistently detected in greater numbers than alpha-chain transcripts, which likely reflected higher beta-chain transcript abundance. In the raw uncorrected reads, each unique combination of TCR and UMI appeared on average more than ten times. In non-small cell lung cancer, the study quantitatively compared TCR alpha and beta repertoires across several tumor regions, matched nontumor lung, and blood. TCR repertoire features were related to nonsynonymous mutation counts determined by whole-exome sequencing of tumor tissue. At surgery, hundreds of tumor regions, 61 to 65 matched nontumor lung samples and some 54 PBMC samples were TCR-sequenced for both alpha and beta chains.

Libraries were constructed by 5' RACE. The listed sequencing device is NextSeq 500. The TCR library protocol attached a unique molecular identifier to each TCR cDNA molecule to allow correction of PCR and sequencing errors. Per the original workflow: Decombinator tools were used for TCR identification, UMI-based error correction and CDR3 extraction. Expanded TCRs were defined as those above a frequency of 2 per 1,000, corresponding to the top 1% of the tumor frequency distribution. Each repertoire was subsampled 100 times to 5,000 TCRs, after which Renyi diversity was computed with the R vegan package. CDR3 similarity networks were constructed using string-kernel similarity of amino acid triplets, with links drawn between CDR3s whose pairwise similarity was above 0.82. TCRdb reprocessed the public reads (quality trimming at Q25 with fastp, clone calling with MiXCR) and kept in-frame beta chains. Every CDR3 protein is listed once, alongside the most common genes and DNA of its rows. These V and J calls originate from TCRdb's pipeline instead of the authors' own analysis. Counted in this sample were roughly 70,000 distinct CDR3 sequences; approximately 12% of them appeared once. Clones ranked in the top ten supply over 5.5% of the sample.

Points on this clonotype: The antigen it binds to is not known. The record has no base qualities; no much larger clone is one base away.

What the study reported, not specific to this receptor: Ubiquitous expanded tumor TCRs were found in blood more often at tumor resection than at routine follow-up. Confirming at a functional level the hypothesis that regional TCRs recognize regional mutations was considered to require additional single-cell paired TCR alpha and beta sequencing.

The time point tag for this specimen amounts to: sample taken at primary tumor resection. TCR sequencing used whole RNA extracted from tumor and nontumor lung tissue, or from cryopreserved PBMC samples, without cell sorting. Donors were 72 patients with early-stage, untreated non-small cell lung cancer from the lung TRACERx cohort. Only patients with enough RNA available from two or more tumor regions were chosen for TCR sequencing. This material consisted of PBMCs, taken at surgery. The sequence was collected from a male donor with early-stage non-small cell lung cancer.

The nucleotide sequence reads TGTGCCAGCAGGAGGGACGGAGGAACCGAGGGGACCCAGTACTTC. This is translated as CASRRDGGTEGTQYF. The chain is encoded by TRBV2 joined to TRBJ2-5; the D element might be TRBD1 or TRBD2, as each aligns at 5 bases. V gives up 6 bases and J gives up 7 bases, and the segment between their germline ends measures 21 bases. The CDR1 and CDR2 encoded by the germline V gene are SNHLY and FYNNEI. Reading from cysteine to phenylalanine, the CDR3 counts 15 amino acids. Here the CDR3 DNA is all that survives: 45 bases in frame from base 1.